This entry lists 27 T cell receptor beta chains sequenced from one sample in a study of response to subunit inactivated influenza vaccine. TCRdb re-called the RT-PCR reads with MiXCR, one entry per CDR3 protein. The top ten hold 10% of the sample, which has some 300,000 distinct CDR3 sequences, about 20% seen once. The sequences come from PBMCs from blood, collected 21 months after vaccination. These receptors were collected from a man in his fifties or sixties who received an inactivated influenza vaccine.

The V and J genes are TRBV5-1 and TRBJ2-2; TRBD2 is a possible D gene (6 bases). Looked up from germline, CDR1 is SGHRS and CDR2 is YFSETQ. V was shortened by 0 bases and J by 4 bases, with 16 bases between the two germline ends. The CDR3 extends over 17 amino acids. The CDR3 protein is CASSLGGTGGGTGELFF. The DNA for the CDR3 is TGCGCCAGCAGCTTGGGAGGGACTGGCGGTGGCACCGGGGAGCTGTTTTTT.

The table lists this clonotype with a few counts. The chain carries TRBV20-1 and TRBJ1-4; 7 nucleotides align to TRBD1. Trimming cost V 5 bases and J 2 bases; bases outside gene matches: 11. This CDR3 is 16 amino acids long. Per germline, CDR1 DFQATT and CDR2 SNEGSKA (reference sequence). The CDR3 DNA reads as TGCAGTGCTTTCCTGCCCACAGGGGAGACTAATGAAAAACTGTTTTTT. Its protein is CSAFLPTGETNEKLFF.

V usage is TRBV28 and J usage is TRBJ2-4, with 8 bases fitting TRBD1. Per germline, CDR1 MDHEN and CDR2 SYDVKM. Trimming removed 3 bases from V and 7 bases from J; junction bases left unmatched: 2. There are 13 residues in the CDR3. The CDR3 nucleotides read TGTGCCAGCAGTTTTCGGACAGGGAACATTCAGTACTTC. Its translation is CASSFRTGNIQYF.

The chain carries TRBV11-2 and TRBJ2-3, with D tentatively TRBD1 (5 bases). Trimming pared 2 bases from V and 6 bases from J, leaving 12 bases between. This CDR3 is built from 14 residues. Germline V lookup: CDR1 SGHAT, CDR2 FQNNGV. This CDR3 reads CASSLTGPPDTQYF. The DNA for the CDR3 is TGTGCCAGCAGCTTAACAGGCCCTCCCGATACGCAGTATTTT.

The rearrangement joins TRBV27 to TRBJ1-2, with D possibly being TRBD1 (6 bases). This CDR3 contains 13 residues. Looked up from germline, CDR1 is MNHEY and CDR2 is SMNVEV (reference sequence). The ends were cut back, 3 bases at V and 5 bases at J, with 10 bases in the middle. This CDR3 is CASSFQGTYGYTF. CDR3 bases: TGTGCCAGCAGTTTCCAGGGGACTTATGGCTACACCTTC.

The J gene is TRBJ1-5, the V gene TRBV4-3; possibly TRBD1 for D (6 bases). The CDR3 has 15 amino acids. V lost 0 bases, J lost 6 bases, and 12 bases lay in between. Per germline, CDR1 LGHNA and CDR2 YSLEER. For the CDR3, the DNA is TGCGCCAGCAGCCAAGATTGGGGGCGCGGTCAGCCCCAGCATTTT. Amino acids: CASSQDWGRGQPQHF.

Regarding this clonotype: At one end the junction does not follow the germline gene, possibly because of a read error. The chain couples TRBV28 to TRBJ1-6; 8 positions agree with TRBD1. Germline CDR1 is MDHEN and CDR2 is SYDVKM. This CDR3 region has 12 residues. The CDR3 DNA reads TGTGCGTGGACAGGGAATAATTCACCCCCCCACTTT. It yields the protein CAWTGNNSPPHF. Based on the CDR3 plus reference TRBV28 and TRBJ1-6, the full variable domain is DVKVTQSSRYLVKRTGEKVFLECVQDMDHENMFWYRQDPGLGLRLIYFSYDVKMKEKGDIPEGYSVSREKKERFSLILESASTNQTSMYLCAWTGNNSPPHFGNGTRLTVT.

V is TRBV4-2 and J is TRBJ2-5; 10 bases are shared with TRBD2. The CDR3 is 16 amino acids. Germline CDR1 and CDR2: LGHNA and YNFKEQ. Trimming at V came to 0 bases and at J to 5 bases, leaving 6 bases not matched to a gene. The CDR3 DNA sequence: TGTGCCAGCAGCCAAGAGGCTAGCGGGGGCTGGGAGACCCAGTACTTC. It specifies CASSQEASGGWETQYF.

This clonotype has just a few counts. The J gene is TRBJ2-4, the V gene TRBV18; 8 bases agree with TRBD2. V shed 3 bases and J 0 bases; nucleotides not matched to a gene: 1. The CDR3 totals 15 residues. CDR1 and CDR2 from the germline V gene are KGHSH and LQKENI. CDR3 bases: TGTGCCAGCTCACCCGGACTAGCAGCCAAAAACATTCAGTACTTC. Protein product: CASSPGLAAKNIQYF.

This clonotype was recorded a few times. The chain employs TRBV4-2 and TRBJ2-5; 10 bases are a match to TRBD2. The length of the CDR3 is 17 residues. After removal of 1 base from V and 4 bases from J, the junction contained 9 bases not matched to a gene. Looked up from germline, CDR1 is LGHNA and CDR2 is YNFKEQ. CDR3 region: CASSQGVLAGVGETQYF. The CDR3 DNA reads TGTGCCAGCAGCCAAGGGGTCCTAGCGGGGGTAGGAGAGACCCAGTACTTC.

The chain uses TRBV5-1 and TRBJ2-1; D might be TRBD1 or TRBD2, each matching 5 bases. Trimming took off 5 bases at V and 0 bases at J, with 12 bases between the two ends. Germline values: CDR1 SGHRS, CDR2 YFSETQ. The CDR3 runs 15 residues. This CDR3 is CASRRAQGSYNEQFF. The CDR3 coding sequence is TGCGCCAGCAGGAGGGCGCAGGGCTCCTACAATGAGCAGTTCTTC.

The table lists this clonotype with many counts. V and J are TRBV5-1 and TRBJ1-2; unclear D gene. CDR3 length equals 13 residues. Per the germline V gene, CDR1 is SGHRS and CDR2 is YFSETQ. Trimming took 0 bases from V and 1 from J, leaving 4 bases between them. DNA for the CDR3: TGCGCCAGCAGCTTGGAGGATAACTATGGCTACACCTTC. Translating gives CASSLEDNYGYTF.

This clonotype was recorded many times. The chain combines TRBV5-4 with TRBJ2-1, with D perhaps matching TRBD1 (5 bases). The V gene's germline CDR1 is SGHNT and CDR2 YYREEE (reference sequence). The V and J ends lost 1 base and 6 bases respectively, with 14 bases between them. The CDR3 extends over 15 amino acids. The CDR3 DNA reads as TGTGCCAGCAGCTTGAGGCGGCGTGGGGCCAATGAGCAGTTCTTC. This sequence encodes CASSLRRRGANEQFF.

The genes are TRBV15 and TRBJ2-2; D is undetermined. The V end was cut by 5 bases, the J end by 1 base, with 8 bases between. The length of the CDR3 is 14 residues. The germline CDR1 and CDR2 sequences are LNHNV and YYDKDF (reference sequence). CDR3 region: CATSHGRNTGELFF. CDR3 DNA sequence: TGTGCCACCAGCCACGGAAGGAACACCGGGGAGCTGTTTTTT.

This clonotype was counted a few times. The gene calls are TRBV6-2 or TRBV6-3 and TRBJ2-2; 12 nucleotides agree with TRBD2. J lost 6 bases, V lost 2 bases, and 4 bases had no gene match. From germline, CDR1 is MNHEY and CDR2 SVGEGT. This CDR3 region has 16 residues. CDR3 amino acids: CASSYLAGGPSGELFF. The DNA for the CDR3 is TGTGCCAGCAGTTACCTAGCGGGAGGGCCATCCGGGGAGCTGTTTTTT.

The chain combines TRBV7-9 with TRBJ2-7; possibly TRBD1 for D (6 bases). This CDR3 has 14 amino acids. The germline V gene encodes CDR1 SEHNR and CDR2 FQNEAQ (reference sequence). V lost 5 bases and J lost 2, with 13 bases in between. CDR3 in DNA: TGTGCCAGCAGCCAGGGGACAAAGACCTACGAGCAGTACTTC. Its protein is CASSQGTKTYEQYF.

CDR3 region: CASSLGGNGNTIYF. The CDR3 nucleotides are TGTGCCAGCAGCTTGGGCGGCAACGGAAACACCATATATTTT. The chain combines TRBV7-2 with TRBJ1-3; D is unresolved. The length of the CDR3 is 14 residues. Per germline, CDR1 SGHTA and CDR2 FQGNSA. V was clipped by 3 bases and J by 4 bases, with 10 bases between them.

This clonotype was detected a few times. The chain recombines TRBV6-5 with TRBJ1-2; 9 bases line up with TRBD1. CDR3 size: 14 residues. The J segment lost 3 bases and the V segment lost 4 bases, leaving 3 bases of the junction unmatched. Germline-derived CDR1 and CDR2 are MNHEY and SVGAGI. Here the CDR3 reads CASSSGQGYYGYTF. The CDR3 nucleotides are TGTGCCAGCAGTTCCGGACAGGGGTACTATGGCTACACCTTC.

This clonotype came up a few times. The V gene is TRBV5-1, the J gene TRBJ2-7; 11 bases line up with TRBD1. Trimming cost V 4 bases and J 3 bases; bases outside gene matches: 3. The CDR3 spans 14 residues. Germline V gene data show CDR1 as SGHRS and CDR2 as YFSETQ. CDR3 DNA sequence: TGCGCCAGCAGCCAGGGACAGGGGGTCTACGAGCAGTACTTC. It translates to CASSQGQGVYEQYF.

The V and J genes are TRBV9 and TRBJ2-1; TRBD2 is a possible D gene (5 bases). V was cut by 0 bases and J by 0 bases, with 7 bases left in between. This CDR3 comprises 15 residues. In germline, CDR1 is SGDLS, CDR2 YYNGEE. CDR3 in amino acids: CASSVGSGSYNEQFF. The CDR3 DNA reads TGTGCCAGCAGCGTAGGGAGCGGCTCCTACAATGAGCAGTTCTTC.

V and J are TRBV29-1 and TRBJ2-7; D might be TRBD1 (6 bases). V lost 5 bases and J lost 5, with 13 bases in between. This CDR3 has 12 residues. CDR1 SQVTM and CDR2 ANQGSEA come from the germline V gene. In nucleotides, the CDR3 is TGCAGCGTTACTAGACAGGTGGACGAGCAGTACTTC. The encoded protein is CSVTRQVDEQYF.

This chain joins TRBV28 and TRBJ2-1, with D possibly being TRBD1 or TRBD2 (5 bases each). In germline, CDR1 is MDHEN, CDR2 SYDVKM. This CDR3 has 15 residues. Trimming stripped 1 base from V and 6 bases from J, with 13 bases between. This CDR3 is CASSLSGPQSNEQFF. In nucleotides, the CDR3 is TGTGCCAGCAGTTTATCGGGACCACAGAGCAATGAGCAGTTCTTC. The variable domain in full, with the rest retrieved from reference TRBV28 and TRBJ2-1, is DVKVTQSSRYLVKRTGEKVFLECVQDMDHENMFWYRQDPGLGLRLIYFSYDVKMKEKGDIPEGYSVSREKKERFSLILESASTNQTSMYLCASSLSGPQSNEQFFGPGTRLTVL.

CDR3 in DNA: TGCGCCAGCAGCCCCGGAGGTTACACTGAAGCTTTCTTT. Translation gives CASSPGGYTEAFF. This chain uses TRBV5-1 with TRBJ1-1; no firm D call. This CDR3 is 13 amino acids long. Between the trimmed V and J ends, which lost 4 bases and 3 bases, there was a span of 10 bases. Per germline, CDR1 SGHRS and CDR2 YFSETQ.

This clonotype was counted many times. The chain couples TRBV14 to TRBJ1-1; D might be TRBD1 (6 bases). CDR1 and CDR2 (germline): SGHDN, FVKESK. CDR3 size: 13 residues. The ends were cut back, 6 bases at V and 6 bases at J, with 14 bases in the middle. Here the CDR3 DNA reads TGTGCCAGCAGATGGACTGCAGGGGCTGAAGCTTTCTTT. Protein: CASRWTAGAEAFF.

This clonotype appeared a single time. The rearrangement joins TRBV9 to TRBJ1-4; maybe TRBD1 (5 bases). Trimming shortened V by 3 bases and J by 8 bases, and 17 bases separated the two germline ends. Germline CDR1 SGDLS, CDR2 YYNGEE. The CDR3 runs 15 residues. CDR3 DNA: TGTGCCAGCAGCGCCCATGGGGGTTTGGGCGAAAAACTGTTTTTT. Residues: CASSAHGGLGEKLFF.

This clonotype was detected only a few times. The chain employs TRBV4-3 and TRBJ1-4, with D perhaps matching TRBD1 (6 bases). This CDR3 has 16 amino acids. Germline CDR1 is LGHNA and CDR2 is YSLEER. The germline V and J ends were trimmed by 3 bases and 7 bases, with 18 bases remaining between them. CDR3 sequence (DNA): TGCGCCAGCAGCCAGCTTATGGGGGACATCAGTGAAAAACTGTTTTTT. Amino acids: CASSQLMGDISEKLFF.

CDR3 region: CASSQVVTATDTQYF. DNA for the CDR3: TGCGCCAGCAGCCAAGTTGTTACAGCCACAGATACGCAGTATTTT. This rearrangement joins TRBV4-3 to TRBJ2-3; D call uncertain. Per germline, CDR1 LGHNA and CDR2 YSLEER. Deletions cut 1 base from V and 2 bases from J, with 10 bases between. This CDR3 has 15 residues.